This passage covers 18 T cell receptor beta chains from one sample sequenced in a study of human T cells and chemical hapten exposure. Time point in this sample: patch test 1, 2 weeks after DPC sensitization. Treatment meaning: therapeutic diphenylcyclopropenone sensitization with weekly scalp DPC. TCRdb independently ran MiXCR on the RACE reads; one entry per CDR3 protein. The table lists about 360,000 distinct CDR3 sequences, more than 4.5% of them singletons. Sequencing was performed on whole blood, taken in connection with sensitization to the hapten diphenylcyclopropenone (DPC). The source of these receptors is a woman in her forties or fifties with alopecia areata. Some clones in this sample may be carry-over from other donors' samples.

This clonotype has just a few counts. This chain uses TRBV27 with TRBJ1-5; tentative D call: TRBD1 (6 bases). Per the germline V gene, CDR1 is MNHEY and CDR2 is SMNVEV (reference sequence). V lost 4 bases, J lost 0 bases, and 10 bases lay in between. The length of the CDR3 is 15 residues. The CDR3: CASSSTGYSNQPQHF. Here the CDR3 DNA reads TGTGCCAGCAGTTCGACAGGTTATAGCAATCAGCCCCAGCATTTT.

This rearrangement joins TRBV6-2 or TRBV6-3 to TRBJ2-3; 13 bases line up with TRBD2. V lost 8 bases and J lost 0; bases outside the gene matches: 11. The germline V gene has CDR1 MNHEY and CDR2 SVGEGT. The CDR3 covers 18 residues. As DNA, the CDR3 is TGTGCCAGCGCCAACTTGCAACTAGCGGGAGGGAGCACAGATACGCAGTATTTT. Encoded protein: CASANLQLAGGSTDTQYF.

The rearrangement links TRBV28 to TRBJ1-4; D might be TRBD1 (5 bases). The V end was cut by 5 bases, the J end by 0 bases, with 10 bases between. Germline loops: CDR1 MDHEN, CDR2 SYDVKM. The CDR3 totals 15 residues. The CDR3: CASSNDRTTNEKLFF. CDR3 DNA: TGTGCCAGCAGTAATGACAGAACAACTAATGAAAAACTGTTTTTT.

This clonotype was observed many times. The chain uses TRBV14 and TRBJ1-1; the D is unclear. The germline V gene has CDR1 SGHDN and CDR2 FVKESK. Trimming took off 0 bases at V and 0 bases at J, with 8 bases between the two ends. CDR3 length: 15 residues. CDR3 loop: CASSQDQVLNTEAFF. CDR3 nucleotides: TGTGCCAGCAGCCAAGATCAGGTCCTGAACACTGAAGCTTTCTTT. Full variable domain (outside the CDR3, taken from reference TRBV14 and TRBJ1-1): EAGVTQFPSHSVIEKGQTVTLRCDPISGHDNLYWYRRVMGKEIKFLLHFVKESKQDESGMPNNRFLAERTGGTYSTLKVQPAELEDSGVYFCASSQDQVLNTEAFFGQGTRLTVV.

This clonotype was observed many times. V is TRBV29-1 and J is TRBJ2-5, with a weak D call TRBD1 (6 bases). Per the germline V gene, CDR1 is SQVTM and CDR2 is ANQGSEA. CDR3 size: 13 residues. V was cut by 1 base and J by 1 base, with 7 bases left in between. Here the CDR3 reads CSVEGRGQETQYF. Here the CDR3 DNA reads TGCAGCGTTGAAGGCAGGGGCCAAGAGACCCAGTACTTC.

J is TRBJ1-1 and V is TRBV7-2; D gene uncertain. Germline V CDR1 and CDR2: SGHTA, FQGNSA. This CDR3 has 13 amino acids. Trimming stripped 2 bases from V and 4 bases from J, with 8 bases between. The CDR3 spells CASSLRAVTEAFF. As DNA, the CDR3 is TGTGCCAGCAGCTTACGAGCGGTCACTGAAGCTTTCTTT.

V gene TRBV27 combines with J gene TRBJ1-5, with D uncertain. Germline V gene sequence: CDR1 MNHEY, CDR2 SMNVEV (reference sequence). The CDR3 has 15 residues. Trimming pared 5 bases from V and 4 bases from J, leaving 15 bases between. In DNA form, the CDR3 reads TGTGCCAGCAGTCCACGCGTCCCCCGAAATCAGCCCCAGCATTTT. This codes for CASSPRVPRNQPQHF.

Ten or more counts support this clonotype. This sequence joins TRBV9 and TRBJ1-2, with unresolved D. The CDR3 totals 14 residues. The germline V gene encodes CDR1 SGDLS and CDR2 YYNGEE. Trimming removed 3 bases at V and 4 bases at J, with 13 bases between. The CDR3 here is CASSEGPTTYGYTF. DNA of the CDR3: TGTGCCAGCAGCGAGGGTCCTACTACCTATGGCTACACCTTC.

This clonotype has at least ten counts. This chain joins TRBV6-6 and TRBJ1-4; 9 bases fit TRBD1. This CDR3 is 14 amino acids long. In germline, CDR1 is MNHNY, CDR2 SVGAGI (reference sequence). After removal of 6 bases from V and 8 bases from J, the junction contained 7 bases not matched to a gene. The CDR3, as DNA: TGTGCCAGCAGGTCACAGGGGGCAAAAGAAAAACTGTTTTTT. This codes for CASRSQGAKEKLFF.

This clonotype has more than one count but fewer than ten. The chain is built from TRBV20-1 and TRBJ2-3, with D unresolved. This CDR3 has 12 residues. Germline values: CDR1 DFQATT, CDR2 SNEGSKA (reference sequence). Trimming took off 3 bases at V and 3 bases at J, with 7 bases between the two ends. CDR3 sequence (DNA): TGCAGTGCTAGTCTCGGAACAGATACGCAGTATTTT. Encoded protein: CSASLGTDTQYF.

The J gene is TRBJ2-2, the V gene TRBV5-1, with D possibly called TRBD1 or TRBD2 (5 bases each). This CDR3 contains 14 residues. Germline CDR1 and CDR2: SGHRS and YFSETQ. The V and J ends lost 0 bases and 5 bases respectively, with 8 bases between them. CDR3: CASSLDWGTGELFF. The CDR3 DNA is TGCGCCAGCAGCTTGGATTGGGGGACCGGGGAGCTGTTTTTT. The full variable domain, in which reference TRBV5-1 and TRBJ2-2 provide the parts outside the CDR3, is KAGVTQTPRYLIKTRGQQVTLSCSPISGHRSVSWYQQTPGQGLQFLFEYFSETQRNKGNFPGRFSGRQFSNSRSEMNVSTLELGDSALYLCASSLDWGTGELFFGEGSRLTVL.

This clonotype was seen at least ten times. This chain connects TRBV12-3 or TRBV12-4 to TRBJ2-1; 7 bases are shared with TRBD1. V dropped 3 bases and J dropped 5; count of bases not matched to a gene: 4. The CDR3 contains 14 residues. In DNA, the CDR3 is TGTGCCAGCAGTTTCCCGGGACAGCACAATGAGCAGTTCTTC. This translates into CASSFPGQHNEQFF.

The sample holds many counts of this clonotype. The DNA of the CDR3 is TGTGCCACCAGCACCCCGGATCAGCCCCAGCATTTT. Translation: CATSTPDQPQHF. The chain carries TRBV15 and TRBJ1-5; D is unclear. Germline V gene data show CDR1 as LNHNV and CDR2 as YYDKDF (reference sequence). The CDR3 is 12 amino acids. Between the trimmed V and J ends, which lost 4 bases and 5 bases, there was a span of 6 bases.

The rearrangement links TRBV5-6 to TRBJ2-3; 12 bases are shared with TRBD2. CDR1 is SGHDT, CDR2 YYEEEE, per germline. The CDR3 covers 19 residues. Trimming cost V 1 base and J 5 bases; bases outside gene matches: 14. In DNA, the CDR3 is TGTGCCAGCAGCTTGTCACCGACTAGCGGGGGTCTGGCCGGAGATACGCAGTATTTT. Translating it yields CASSLSPTSGGLAGDTQYF. Looking up the rest from reference TRBV5-6 and TRBJ2-3 gives the full variable domain: DAGVTQSPTHLIKTRGQQVTLRCSPKSGHDTVSWYQQALGQGPQFIFQYYEEEERQRGNFPDRFSGHQFPNYSSELNVNALLLGDSALYLCASSLSPTSGGLAGDTQYFGPGTRLTVL.

This clonotype was counted ten times or more. V gene TRBV6-5 combines with J gene TRBJ1-5; the D gene is possibly TRBD1 (6 bases). The CDR3 consists of 13 residues. With 5 bases removed from V and 4 bases from J, the gap between germline ends came to 9 bases. The germline V gene encodes CDR1 MNHEY and CDR2 SVGAGI. The CDR3 DNA reads as TGTGCCAGCAGTGCCAGGGGAAATCAGCCCCAGCATTTT. Translating gives CASSARGNQPQHF.

This clonotype has just a few counts. The V gene is TRBV5-1, the J gene TRBJ2-5; D is uncertain. CDR3 length equals 14 residues. The germline V and J ends were trimmed by 0 bases and 3 bases, with 9 bases remaining between them. CDR1 is SGHRS, CDR2 YFSETQ, per germline. CDR3 in amino acids: CASSLEGAEETQYF. CDR3 DNA: TGCGCCAGCAGCTTGGAGGGCGCGGAAGAGACCCAGTACTTC.

This clonotype was counted ten times or more. J is TRBJ1-1 and V is TRBV18, with D tentatively TRBD1 (5 bases). From germline, CDR1 is KGHSH and CDR2 LQKENI. V dropped 0 bases and J dropped 6 bases, with 8 bases sitting between them. The CDR3 is 13 residues long. The CDR3 spells CASSPPTGAEAFF. In DNA, the CDR3 is TGTGCCAGCTCACCACCGACGGGGGCTGAAGCTTTCTTT.

This clonotype came up many times. The chain's CDR3 is CASATSGNEQFF. The DNA for the CDR3 is TGTGCCAGCGCCACTTCTGGCAATGAGCAGTTCTTC. The chain recombines TRBV11-3 with TRBJ2-1; D not certain. This CDR3 has 12 amino acids. Per germline, CDR1 SGHNT and CDR2 YENEEA. The V and J ends lost 8 bases and 6 bases respectively, with 11 bases between them.